Sequencing of this TCR beta chain was carried out in a study of T cells in Graves' hyperthyroidism and ophthalmopathy. Germline V gene sequence: CDR1 SNHLY, CDR2 FYNNEI. The V and J ends lost 4 bases and 4 bases, in that order; junction bases with no gene match: 8. This CDR3 is 16 amino acids long. Study observations and caveats: A model built on 13 V-J features separated ophthalmopathy from stable hyperthyroidism. Model-based prediction identified ophthalmopathy a median 6.5 months prior to its onset.

Remarks on this clonotype: What it recognizes is unknown.

The patients, who ranged from 18 to 65 in age, presented with newly diagnosed hyperthyroidism lasting under 2 months. Isolation of PBMCs was performed on 8.5 to 10 ml fresh peripheral blood. The investigators amplified TCR beta CDR3 regions from RNA transcripts. With the HTBI primer set, the TCR CDR3 went through a first round of RT-PCR. TCRdb re-analysed the multiplex PCR reads in MiXCR, keeping a single row per CDR3 protein. Here the sample spans around 420,000 distinct CDR3 sequences, 15% to 19% being singletons. The sequenced material came from blood. The TCR comes from a woman under 30 with Graves' hyperthyroidism. The chain has TRBV2 and TRBJ2-2; TRBD2 aligns across 8 bases. The DNA of the CDR3 is TGTGCCAGCAGTGGCCTACAGCGGGAGACCACCGGGGAGCTGTTTTTT. This encodes CASSGLQRETTGELFF.